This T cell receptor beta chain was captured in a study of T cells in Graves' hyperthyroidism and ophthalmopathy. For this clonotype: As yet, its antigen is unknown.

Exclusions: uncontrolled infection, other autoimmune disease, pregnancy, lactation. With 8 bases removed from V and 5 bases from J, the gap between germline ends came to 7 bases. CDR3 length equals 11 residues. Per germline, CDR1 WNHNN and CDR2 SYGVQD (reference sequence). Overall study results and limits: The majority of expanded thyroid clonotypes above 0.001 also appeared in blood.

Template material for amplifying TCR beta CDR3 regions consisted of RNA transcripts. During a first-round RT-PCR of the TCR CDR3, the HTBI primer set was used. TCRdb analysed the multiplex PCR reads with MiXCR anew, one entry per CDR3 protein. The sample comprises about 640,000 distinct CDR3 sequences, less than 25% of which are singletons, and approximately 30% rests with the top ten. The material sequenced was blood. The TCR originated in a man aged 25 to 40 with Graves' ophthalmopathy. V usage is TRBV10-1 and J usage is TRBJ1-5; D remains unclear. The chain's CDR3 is CASPLHQPQHF. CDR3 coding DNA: TGCGCCAGCCCACTACATCAGCCCCAGCATTTT.